Described below is a single T cell receptor (beta chain) sequence and its context. The sample comes from a study of blood T cells in healthy people across ages. Then a second PCR, running roughly 7 to 11 cycles, was carried out with a sample-barcoded 5' primer and a J-beta primer mix. TCRdb reprocessed the 5' RACE reads via MiXCR and lists one record per CDR3 protein. The data contain about 1.8 million distinct CDR3 sequences, about 50% of them singletons. Trimming took off 3 bases at V and 8 bases at J, with 7 bases between the two ends. CDR1 DFQATT and CDR2 SNEGSKA come from the germline V gene (reference sequence). The CDR3 is 10 amino acids. The donors, healthy Caucasians from Russia, were aged 6 to 90.

This chain links TRBV20-1 with TRBJ1-1; D call uncertain. The clonotype was recovered from a woman aged 40 to 49 in good health. The sample comprised blood. The CDR3 reads CSASGTEAFF. CDR3 DNA: TGCAGTGCTAGTGGCACAGAAGCTTTCTTT.